Below, 16 T cell receptor beta chains from the same sample are listed, as sequenced in a study of cytomegalovirus exposure and HLA in healthy donors (dated by TCRdb to the late 2010s). The library was built by means of the immunoSEQ multiplex PCR assay. For the multiplex PCR, a mixture combining 60 forward primers for TCR Vbeta segments and 13 reverse primers for TCR Jbeta segments was used. Imported from immuneACCESS, the table was reduced by TCRdb to in-frame sequences with V and J called. These copies leave out some clones; in studies compared against another copy, an unresolved V gene accounts for under half, and the cause of the remainder is not known. Counted in this sample were tens of thousands of clones; 78% of them appeared once. The top ten clonotypes cover about 3% of the sample. The sample comprised PBMCs. These receptors originate from a woman in her thirties or forties in good health and CMV-seronegative.

The chain recombines TRBV5-6 with TRBJ2-2; perhaps TRBD1 as D (6 bases). Germline V gene sequence: CDR1 SGHDT, CDR2 YYEEEE. The CDR3 runs to 17 residues. The V end lost 4 bases, the J end lost 8 bases, and 24 bases lay between the germline ends. CDR3 region: CASSQNGQLLNWGELFF. The CDR3 DNA reads as TGTGCCAGCAGCCAGAACGGACAGCTCCTTAACTGGGGGGAGCTGTTTTTT.

The V gene is TRBV11-2, the J gene TRBJ1-1; tentatively, D is TRBD1 (5 bases). CDR1 and CDR2 (germline): SGHAT, FQNNGV. The CDR3 is 12 amino acids. V was trimmed by 3 bases and J by 5 bases, leaving 7 bases between them. This CDR3 reads CASSFSGTEAFF. CDR3 in DNA: TGTGCCAGCAGCTTTTCAGGGACTGAAGCTTTCTTT.

The chain combines TRBV29-1 with TRBJ1-2, with unresolved D. Trimming took 6 bases from V and 10 from J, leaving 15 bases between them. The CDR3 runs 11 residues. Germline assignment: CDR1 SQVTM and CDR2 ANQGSEA. The CDR3 reads CSVEYYYDYTF. In nucleotides, the CDR3 is TGCAGCGTCGAATACTACTACGACTACACCTTC.

With respect to this clone: One junction end disagrees with the germline gene, perhaps due to a read error. The genes are TRBV5-6 and TRBJ2-7, with 10 bases lining up with TRBD1. CDR3 size: 15 residues. Germline loops: CDR1 SGHDT, CDR2 YYEEEE. Here the CDR3 DNA reads TGTGCCAGCAGCTTGCGGGGACAGGGGCCCCTAATTCCACGCTTC. It yields the protein CASSLRGQGPLIPRF.

The chain carries TRBV7-8 and TRBJ2-7; maybe TRBD2 (6 bases). The CDR3 is 14 amino acids. Germline V gene lookup returns CDR1 SGHVS and CDR2 FQNEAQ. V dropped 5 bases and J dropped 4 bases, with 15 bases sitting between them. The chain's CDR3 is CASSGSGVGYEQYF. CDR3 in DNA: TGTGCCAGCAGCGGGTCGGGGGTAGGGTACGAGCAGTACTTC.

The V gene is TRBV5-1, the J gene TRBJ2-7; D may be TRBD1 (5 bases). The CDR3 length is 14 residues. V was pared by 0 bases and J by 7 bases, with 14 bases between. Germline CDR1 SGHRS, CDR2 YFSETQ. This chain's CDR3 is CASSLDGRVGEQYF. The CDR3, as DNA: TGCGCCAGCAGCTTGGATGGCAGGGTAGGAGAGCAGTACTTC. The complete variable domain, with remaining parts taken from reference TRBV5-1 and TRBJ2-7, reads KAGVTQTPRYLIKTRGQQVTLSCSPISGHRSVSWYQQTPGQGLQFLFEYFSETQRNKGNFPGRFSGRQFSNSRSEMNVSTLELGDSALYLCASSLDGRVGEQYFGPGTRLTVT.

This rearrangement joins TRBV28 to TRBJ1-1; maybe TRBD1 (5 bases). Germline values: CDR1 MDHEN, CDR2 SYDVKM. This CDR3 is built from 11 residues. The germline V and J ends were trimmed by 10 bases and 5 bases, with 11 bases remaining between them. CDR3 sequence reads: CAIQRGTEAFF. Written as DNA, the CDR3 is TGTGCCATCCAAAGGGGAACTGAAGCTTTCTTT.

This clone was counted only a few times. This sequence joins TRBV4-2 and TRBJ2-5, with 15 bases lining up with TRBD2. In germline, CDR1 is LGHNA, CDR2 YNFKEQ. The V and J ends lost 0 bases and 5 bases, in that order; junction bases with no gene match: 16. This CDR3 is built from 21 residues. The CDR3 region is CASSQEPQTGTSGRKGETQYF. The CDR3 DNA reads as TGTGCCAGCAGCCAAGAGCCCCAGACTGGGACTAGCGGGAGGAAGGGGGAGACCCAGTACTTC.

The chain is built from TRBV4-2 and TRBJ2-7; D is undetermined. The germline V gene encodes CDR1 LGHNA and CDR2 YNFKEQ. The CDR3 length is 13 residues. Trimming removed 0 bases from V and 5 bases from J, with 8 bases in between. As DNA, the CDR3 is TGTGCCAGCAGCCAAGATGGGCCGGACGAGCAGTACTTC. Translation gives CASSQDGPDEQYF.

J is TRBJ2-2 and V is TRBV7-2; 9 bases align to TRBD1. Germline CDR1 reads SGHTA; CDR2 reads FQGNSA. V lost 6 bases and J lost 7; bases outside the gene matches: 6. The CDR3 totals 14 residues. CDR3 amino acids: CASSRTGAGGELFF. As DNA, the CDR3 is TGTGCCAGCAGTCGGACAGGGGCTGGCGGGGAGCTGTTTTTT. The whole variable domain, remainder taken from reference TRBV7-2 and TRBJ2-2, is GAGVSQSPSNKVTEKGKDVELRCDPISGHTALYWYRQSLGQGLEFLIYFQGNSAPDKSGLPSDRFSAERTGGSVSTLTIQRTQQEDSAVYLCASSRTGAGGELFFGEGSRLTVL.

V is TRBV6-5 and J is TRBJ1-2, with 9 nucleotides matching TRBD1. The trim removed 0 bases at V and 0 bases at J, leaving 2 bases unmatched. CDR3 length: 16 residues. Germline V gives CDR1 MNHEY, CDR2 SVGAGI. The DNA for the CDR3 is TGTGCCAGCAGTTACTCCAGGACAGGGGCTAACTATGGCTACACCTTC. Translation: CASSYSRTGANYGYTF.

The chain carries TRBV9 and TRBJ1-5; possible D gene TRBD1, 6 bases. Trimming cost V 4 bases and J 4 bases, with 9 bases left between them. Germline CDR1 SGDLS, CDR2 YYNGEE. The CDR3 has 13 residues. The chain's CDR3 is CASSPQGNQPQHF. CDR3 sequence (DNA): TGTGCCAGCAGCCCTCAGGGGAATCAGCCCCAGCATTTT.

The chain carries TRBV7-2 and TRBJ1-2; D not resolved. This CDR3 contains 13 residues. V was trimmed by 2 bases and J by 5 bases, leaving 9 bases between them. Germline-derived CDR1 and CDR2 are SGHTA and FQGNSA. The CDR3 spells CASSLRTGYGYTF. The CDR3 DNA follows: TGTGCCAGCAGCTTAAGGACTGGGTATGGCTACACCTTC.

This chain connects TRBV4-3 to TRBJ2-1; D gene ambiguous. CDR3 length: 15 amino acids. V was cut by 4 bases and J by 0 bases, with 10 bases left in between. CDR1 is LGHNA, CDR2 YSLEER, per germline. The CDR3 protein is CASSPSLSSYNEQFF. The CDR3 bases are TGCGCCAGCAGCCCTTCCCTAAGCTCCTACAATGAGCAGTTCTTC.

This clone appeared once. V gene TRBV28 combines with J gene TRBJ2-2; TRBD2 matches 14 bases. The CDR3 is 17 residues long. V lost 3 bases to trimming and J lost 3 bases; unmatched junction nucleotides: 3. Germline CDR1 MDHEN, CDR2 SYDVKM. The CDR3 DNA is TGTGCCAGCAGTTTGGGACTAGCGGGAGTGTACACCGGGGAGCTGTTTTTT. Its protein product is CASSLGLAGVYTGELFF.

The chain joins TRBV2 to TRBJ2-1, with TRBD2 matching 10 bases. The J segment lost 4 bases and the V segment lost 6 bases, leaving 9 bases of the junction unmatched. CDR1 and CDR2 (germline): SNHLY, FYNNEI. This CDR3 comprises 16 residues. CDR3 sequence reads: CASSSRRLAGYNEQFF. CDR3 DNA: TGTGCCAGCAGCTCTAGACGACTAGCGGGTTACAATGAGCAGTTCTTC.